The entry below gives a single T cell receptor (beta chain) sequence along with its context. Its antigen is unidentified. Patients who underwent sequencing had shown CD8+CD57+ cell expansion by flow cytometry. The ends lost 6 bases at V and 7 bases at J; junction bases unmatched: 8. CDR1 and CDR2 (germline): LNHDA, SQIVND (reference sequence). CDR3 length: 13 amino acids. The data originate from a study of CD8+CD57+ T cells in acquired aplastic anemia. The study, taken as a whole, reports: Any difference that existed in CD8+ Simpson's diversity between patients and controls was not significant.

Profiles of TCR beta VDJ and CDR3 were generated from a genomic DNA template. From the reads, TCRdb called clonotypes with MiXCR, one entry per CDR3 protein. This sample has some 150,000 distinct CDR3 sequences; 71% occur once, and the top ten carry about 50%. The receptor comes from a human donor with aplastic anemia. This chain links TRBV19 with TRBJ1-2; the match to TRBD1 covers 7 bases. Sequenced input: sorted CD4+, CD8+, or CD8+CD57+ T cells (not recorded which) from PBMCs. Here the CDR3 reads CASSTTGYPGYTF. In DNA, the CDR3 is TGTGCCAGTAGCACGACAGGGTACCCTGGCTACACCTTC.